Listed here are 21 T cell receptor beta chains from one sample, sequenced in a study of blood T cell repertoires in COVID-19. Repertoires were generated with immunoSEQ multiplex PCR, while TCRdb's copy carries only in-frame clones and drops some. The sample consists of 88,000 or so clones, 65% to 90% of them appearing once. Sequencing was performed on peripheral blood. These receptors all come from a man in his fifties or sixties with acute or convalescent COVID-19.

The chain is built from TRBV5-1 and TRBJ1-5, with D perhaps TRBD1 (6 bases). The V end lost 2 bases, the J end lost 7 bases, and 13 bases lay between the germline ends. Germline V lookup: CDR1 SGHRS, CDR2 YFSETQ. The CDR3 has 14 amino acids. CDR3 nucleotides: TGCGCCAGCAGCTTAACAGGGTTCCAACAGCCCCAGCATTTT. Its translation is CASSLTGFQQPQHF.

This clone has just one count. The CDR3 region is CASSQDSGGAYNEQFF. The CDR3 coding sequence is TGTGCCAGCAGCCAAGATAGCGGGGGGGCCTACAATGAGCAGTTCTTC. V and J are TRBV4-2 and TRBJ2-1; 11 bases match TRBD2. Trimming at V came to 0 bases and at J to 2 bases, leaving 0 bases not matched to a gene. The CDR3 totals 16 residues. The germline V gene encodes CDR1 LGHNA and CDR2 YNFKEQ.

The V and J genes are TRBV19 and TRBJ2-5, with a possible D match to TRBD1 (7 bases). In germline, CDR1 is LNHDA, CDR2 SQIVND (reference sequence). This CDR3 has 16 residues. Trimming took off 9 bases at V and 0 bases at J, with 20 bases between the two ends. CDR3 sequence reads: CARGPGGKRHQETQYF. CDR3 nucleotide sequence: TGTGCCAGGGGCCCAGGGGGGAAGCGGCACCAAGAGACCCAGTACTTC. Full variable domain (outside the CDR3, taken from reference TRBV19 and TRBJ2-5): DGGITQSPKYLFRKEGQNVTLSCEQNLNHDAMYWYRQDPGQGLRLIYYSQIVNDFQKGDIAEGYSVSREKKESFPLTVTSAQKNPTAFYLCARGPGGKRHQETQYFGPGTRLLVL.

V gene TRBV6-5 combines with J gene TRBJ2-3; D not certain. The CDR3 runs to 11 residues. The germline V gene has CDR1 MNHEY and CDR2 SVGAGI. Trimming left V 7 bases short and J 6 bases short, with 8 bases between. The CDR3 DNA follows: TGTGCCAGCACTAATAAGGATACGCAGTATTTT. Translation gives CASTNKDTQYF.

The chain uses TRBV6-5 and TRBJ1-6, with TRBD1 matching 9 bases. CDR3 length: 15 residues. Germline CDR1 MNHEY, CDR2 SVGAGI. The junction had 3 bases not matched to a gene; V was cut back by 2 bases and J by 7 bases. CDR3 nucleotides: TGTGCCAGCAGTTACGACGGGACAGGGAATTCACCCCTCCACTTT. It translates to CASSYDGTGNSPLHF.

The chain joins TRBV6-1 to TRBJ1-5; D not certain. The CDR3 length is 16 residues. Germline V gives CDR1 MNHNS, CDR2 SASEGT. The ends were cut back, 1 base at V and 0 bases at J, with 10 bases in the middle. The CDR3 protein is CASSEDSPYSNQPQHF. The CDR3 coding sequence is TGTGCCAGCAGTGAAGACAGTCCCTATAGCAATCAGCCCCAGCATTTT.

The count of this clone is one. Here the CDR3 reads CASSTDRGHETQYF. The DNA of the CDR3 is TGTGCCAGCTCAACGGACAGGGGGCACGAGACCCAGTACTTC. This chain links TRBV18 with TRBJ2-5, with TRBD1 identical over 11 bases. Germline V gene lookup returns CDR1 KGHSH and CDR2 LQKENI. The CDR3 is 14 amino acids. V shed 5 bases, J shed 5 bases, and the junction held 4 bases outside the gene matches.

This clone was seen only a few times. J is TRBJ1-1 and V is TRBV6-5; a weak D match, TRBD1 (5 bases). V lost 4 bases and J 1 base, leaving 13 bases between the germline ends. Per germline, CDR1 MNHEY and CDR2 SVGAGI. The CDR3 extends over 15 amino acids. CDR3 region: CASSSTAISNTEAFF. The CDR3 region has the DNA TGTGCCAGCAGTTCGACAGCAATATCGAACACTGAAGCTTTCTTT.

Details on this clone: The sample has other DNA sequences that encode this CDR3 too. The chain is built from TRBV2 and TRBJ2-1; 9 bases are a match to TRBD2. After removal of 1 base from V and 6 bases from J, the junction contained 7 bases not matched to a gene. In germline, CDR1 is SNHLY, CDR2 FYNNEI. This CDR3 is 16 amino acids long. In nucleotides, the CDR3 is TGTGCCAGCAGTGAAGGGCGGGCGGGGGGGCTCAATGAGCAGTTCTTC. This gives the protein CASSEGRAGGLNEQFF.

V and J are TRBV11-3 and TRBJ2-1; 8 bases align to TRBD2. This CDR3 is 15 amino acids long. Trimming removed 0 bases from V and 6 bases from J; junction bases left unmatched: 4. Germline CDR1 reads SGHNT; CDR2 reads YENEEA. CDR3 coding DNA: TGTGCCAGCAGCTTAGAAACGGGGGGGGTCAATGAGCAGTTCTTC. Translating gives CASSLETGGVNEQFF.

The rearrangement uses TRBV11-2 and TRBJ1-1; D ambiguous. CDR1 is SGHAT, CDR2 FQNNGV, per germline. This CDR3 is 15 amino acids long. V dropped 1 base and J dropped 7 bases, with 16 bases sitting between them. CDR3 sequence (DNA): TGTGCCAGCAGCTTAGTCATGGATGTCAGACTTGAAGCTTTCTTT. This encodes CASSLVMDVRLEAFF.

V and J are TRBV19 and TRBJ1-2; D is unresolved. From germline, CDR1 is LNHDA and CDR2 SQIVND (reference sequence). V was cut by 3 bases and J by 4 bases, with 6 bases left in between. The CDR3 runs 12 residues. This CDR3 reads CASSMRRYGYTF. For the CDR3, the DNA is TGTGCCAGTAGTATGAGGCGCTATGGCTACACCTTC. The full variable domain, with the rest looked up from reference TRBV19 and TRBJ1-2, is DGGITQSPKYLFRKEGQNVTLSCEQNLNHDAMYWYRQDPGQGLRLIYYSQIVNDFQKGDIAEGYSVSREKKESFPLTVTSAQKNPTAFYLCASSMRRYGYTFGSGTRLTVV.

By sample fraction, this clone is medium-sized. Here the CDR3 reads CASSPTARRHSPLHF. The CDR3 nucleotides are TGTGCCAGCAGCCCAACGGCCAGGAGGCATTCACCCCTCCACTTT. The V call is TRBV6-2 or TRBV6-3, the J call TRBJ1-6; D call uncertain. V shed 6 bases and J shed 8 bases, with 17 bases lying between them. This CDR3 contains 15 residues. CDR1 MNHEY and CDR2 SVGEGT come from the germline V gene.

This clone was counted between two and nine times. This rearrangement joins TRBV11-3 to TRBJ1-1; a possible D gene is TRBD1 (6 bases). CDR1 and CDR2 (germline): SGHNT, YENEEA. The V gene lost 3 bases and the J gene lost 6 bases, with 11 bases spanning the gap. CDR3 size: 13 residues. The CDR3 coding sequence is TGTGCCAGCAGCTTGTCCGGGGGGCCTGAAGCTTTCTTT. It translates to CASSLSGGPEAFF.

This clone was detected only a few times. The chain uses TRBV30 and TRBJ2-2; 10 bases are shared with TRBD2. The length of the CDR3 is 16 residues. The germline V gene encodes CDR1 GTSNPN and CDR2 SVGIG (reference sequence). V gave up 3 bases and J gave up 3 bases; unmatched junction bases: 7. CDR3 sequence reads: CAWSLGLAVDTGELFF. As DNA, the CDR3 is TGTGCCTGGAGCCTAGGACTAGCGGTAGACACCGGGGAGCTGTTTTTT.

J is TRBJ1-5 and V is TRBV5-8; 7 positions agree with TRBD1. Germline loops: CDR1 SGHTS, CDR2 YDEGEE. The CDR3 extends over 14 amino acids. J lost 2 bases, V lost 4 bases, and 3 bases had no gene match. This CDR3 is CASSDRAGNQPQHF. For the CDR3, the DNA is TGTGCCAGCAGCGACAGGGCAGGCAATCAGCCCCAGCATTTT.

V usage is TRBV6-5 and J usage is TRBJ2-5; 10 nucleotides align to TRBD1. The CDR3 extends over 14 amino acids. The V segment lost 6 bases and the J segment 5 bases; nucleotides outside the gene matches: 6. Germline V gene sequence: CDR1 MNHEY, CDR2 SVGAGI. The CDR3 DNA reads as TGTGCCAGCAGGAGACAGGGGGCTCTCGAGACCCAGTACTTC. Amino acids: CASRRQGALETQYF.

The chain recombines TRBV19 with TRBJ1-1; D gene unclear. Germline V lookup: CDR1 LNHDA, CDR2 SQIVND (reference sequence). V gave up 3 bases and J gave up 1 base, with 6 bases separating them. This CDR3 is built from 13 residues. The CDR3 loop reads CASSMTGNTEAFF. DNA for the CDR3: TGTGCCAGTAGTATGACGGGGAACACTGAAGCTTTCTTT.

This clone was seen only a few times. CDR3: CAIRRLTGTYGYTF. The CDR3 coding sequence is TGTGCCATCCGCCGTCTTACAGGGACCTATGGCTACACCTTC. The chain couples TRBV14 to TRBJ1-2, with D possibly being TRBD1 (6 bases). V dropped 10 bases and J dropped 4 bases, with 19 bases sitting between them. Germline V gene lookup returns CDR1 SGHDN and CDR2 FVKESK. The CDR3 consists of 14 residues.

This chain connects TRBV7-2 to TRBJ2-3; TRBD1 agrees at 8 bases. The CDR3 loop spans 18 amino acids. The ends lost 1 base at V and 6 bases at J; junction bases unmatched: 15. CDR1 and CDR2 from the germline V gene are SGHTA and FQGNSA. CDR3 sequence reads: CASSLGTRTGQARDTQYF. CDR3 nucleotides: TGTGCCAGCAGCTTAGGGACCCGGACAGGGCAAGCACGGGATACGCAGTATTTT.

V gene TRBV11-1 combines with J gene TRBJ1-2; D is undetermined. Germline V gene lookup returns CDR1 SGHAT and CDR2 FQDESV (reference sequence). The CDR3 is 14 residues long. V dropped 5 bases and J dropped 4 bases, with 14 bases sitting between them. The CDR3 region has the DNA TGTGCCAGCAGCCCCGCAGGAAACTTCTATGGCTACACCTTC. This codes for CASSPAGNFYGYTF.